Described below is a single TCR beta chain sequence and its context. The assay was immunoSEQ multiplex PCR, and TCRdb's table has in-frame clones only and misses some. The table lists hundreds of thousands of clones, approximately 90% of them singletons. Germline-derived CDR1 and CDR2 are MGHRA and YSYEKL. Trimming cost V 6 bases and J 2 bases; bases outside gene matches: 8. The CDR3 is made up of 15 amino acids. These data are taken from a study of blood T cell repertoires in COVID-19. Those enrolled, adults aged roughly 18 to 90 years, came from under 25 US areas. Source material: PBMCs or T cells enriched from blood (not recorded which). This receptor was taken from a man between 45 and 60 years old who had been exposed to COVID-19. The V call is TRBV4-1, the J call TRBJ2-3; 7 nucleotides agree with TRBD1. Written as DNA, the CDR3 is TGCGCCAGCAGACAGGGGTGGGGATCCACAGATACGCAGTATTTT. As protein: CASRQGWGSTDTQYF.